This T cell receptor beta chain comes out of a study of shared clonotypes between healthy human individuals (dated by TCRdb to about 2020). Background for the entire study: The cohort comprised two women and three men aged 18 to 49 years. To estimate repertoire size and how much clonotype sharing occurs between individuals, the study deeply sequenced the blood TCR repertoires of roughly 5 healthy adults. Libraries were prepared and TCR repertoires were sequenced by different laboratories using diverse techniques, in order to increase sequencing depth and limit assay-specific biases. Between about 0.85 and 9.5 billion PBMCs per donor were obtained by leukapheresis. Per donor, three plates each were used for CD4 naive and CD4 memory, two for CD8 naive, and one for CD8 memory.

Using the deep immunoSEQ assay, TCR CDR3 regions were amplified from genomic DNA by multiplex PCR. Extracted genomic DNA from each cell subset was spread evenly across all wells of several immunoSEQ 96-well plates, with each plate serving as a replicate. Each replicate PCR for sorted subsets received about 200 ng genomic DNA, equal to about 30,000 T cell genomes. Purified libraries were measured with a Qubit 3.0 fluorometer, size-checked on a Bioanalyzer 2100, and measured again with the KAPA Library Quantification kit. Every immunoSEQ 96-well plate was sequenced on a separate single-read 150-cycle Illumina NextSeq 550 flow cell. From the authors' description of their analysis: The immunoSEQ output contained only junctional sequences without quality scores, so filtering could not match that applied to full-length reads. To assign V/J genes and CDR3, sequences were annotated using PyIR, a Python wrapper for IgBLAST v1.9, with IMGT germline references. Reads were filtered out if the reads had weak V/J assignments (E-value above 1e-6), no CDR3, stop codons, out-of-frame junctions, or ambiguous translated residues. A V3J clonotype was defined by an identical inferred V gene, J gene, and CDR3 amino acid sequence. The percentage overlap between two repertoires was calculated by dividing the number of shared unique clonotypes by the size of the smaller repertoire. Three approaches were used to assess repertoire richness: RTK rarefaction, the Chao1 estimator, and Recon v2.1 estimates of unobserved clonotypes. Generation probabilities were computed with OLGA for all TCRbeta clonotypes obtained by the gDNA method from several donors. Imported from immuneACCESS, the table was reduced by TCRdb to in-frame sequences with V and J called. These copies leave out some clones; in studies compared against another copy, an unresolved V gene accounts for under half, and the cause of the remainder is not known. V and J calls and clone size are given by that table; D and trimming were obtained from the DNA. The sample yields some 2.3 million clones; about 92% were counted once. The top ten clonotypes cover 0.35% to 0.5% of the sample.

The donors were healthy, HIV-negative adults with no recently reported acute infections or vaccinations. Only Caucasian adults living in Nashville, Tennessee, USA were represented among the donors. CD4+ T cells were enriched by magnetic negative selection; naive cells were then positively selected on CD45RA, and the negative fraction formed the memory subset. After blood collection by leukapheresis, PBMCs were isolated using Ficoll-Histopaque density gradient centrifugation and then cryopreserved in the vapor phase of liquid nitrogen. Analytical flow cytometry was used to check the purity and quantity of every magnetically sorted T cell population. Genomic DNA was isolated from each sorted fraction and quantified by UV absorbance on a Nanodrop 2000c. Trimming leaves V shorter by 1 base and J shorter by 6 bases, with the junction holding 9 bases beyond the gene matches. Measured from the cysteine to the phenylalanine, the CDR3 is 16 residues long. CDR3 DNA is the only sequence kept; it has 48 bases, read in frame from the first base.

The paper's findings and limits, for the study overall: Naive subsets generally had larger estimated clonotype richness than memory subsets did. Higher generation probabilities were observed for clonotypes shared by all four sorted-subset donors than for non-shared clonotypes. The small number of donors limited the genetic and exposure-history diversity represented. Rarefaction of sorted-subset datasets indicated incomplete sequencing despite the large sequencing depth. Pairwise subsampling led to the expectation that sequencing depth would affect the degree of clonotype sharing among donors. Sampling was limited to blood, and TCR repertoires in tissue likely differ from TCR repertoires in blood. When a handful of donors were compared, the shared fraction of clonotypes was 5% to 6.5% for naive CD4, approximately 3.5% for naive CD8, 2.3% for memory CD4, and roughly 0.43% for memory CD8.

On this clone: Its specific antigen is unknown. The record has no base qualities; no much larger clone is one base away.

The sequencing input was naive CD4+ T cells from PBMCs. The label giving this sample's cell subset or site can be read as: CD45RA+ positively selected. The clonotype originates from a man aged 18 to 29 in good health. Some clones in this sample may be carry-over from other donors' samples. The chain links TRBV5-3 with TRBJ1-5; TRBD1 agrees with 8 junctional bases. TRBV5-3 is given ORF status, its function remaining uncertain. The CDR3 protein: CARSLQSGGPLQPQHF. The sequenced DNA: TGTGCCAGAAGCTTGCAGTCAGGGGGCCCCCTTCAGCCCCAGCATTTT.